The present entry profiles one T cell receptor (beta chain) with its context. Its antigen remains unidentified. This entry comes from a study of cytomegalovirus exposure and HLA in healthy donors. General study points: Several of the most significant clusters appeared linked to common viral pathogens, based on a later analysis. A missense DCLRE1C variant was associated with V- and J-gene trimming of TCR beta chains in a later analysis, and an independent cohort replicated the association.

PCR was performed using 60 Vbeta and 13 Jbeta primers. Clones were sequenced by immunoSEQ multiplex PCR, and TCRdb holds only the in-frame ones, with some missing. The sample carries about 140,000 clones, roughly 80% recorded once. Trimming took 3 bases from V and 0 from J, leaving 10 bases between them. CDR1 and CDR2 (germline): SGHRS, YFSETQ. This CDR3 has 15 amino acids. This chain uses TRBV5-1 with TRBJ1-5; D is perhaps TRBD1 (5 bases). Sequenced sample: PBMCs. The receptor was isolated from a woman aged 45 to 65 in good health and CMV-seropositive. The CDR3 loop is CASSSLTASNQPQHF. CDR3 sequence (DNA): TGCGCCAGCAGCTCCCTGACAGCTAGCAATCAGCCCCAGCATTTT.